Below, 10 T cell receptor beta chains from the same sample are listed, as sequenced in a study of T-cell reconstitution after alpha-beta-depleted transplantation in children. Library preparation (for TCRbeta) was performed with unique molecular identifiers. TCRdb itself ran the PCR reads through MiXCR, one entry per CDR3 protein. The sample has about 900,000 distinct CDR3 sequences; less than 30% are singletons. The specimen comprised PBMCs, mostly from graft donor cells, sampled 360 days after TCRalphabeta/CD19-depleted stem cell transplant. These receptors originate from a boy less than two years old who had a stem cell transplant for SCID, so the T cells may come from the graft donor.

The chain has TRBV20-1 and TRBJ2-2; TRBD2 matches 12 bases. Germline CDR1 reads DFQATT; CDR2 reads SNEGSKA (reference sequence). The junction had 8 bases not matched to a gene; V was cut back by 2 bases and J by 4 bases. This CDR3 has 17 residues. The CDR3 loop reads CSARWLAGGALTGELFF. The CDR3 nucleotides read TGCAGTGCTAGATGGCTAGCGGGGGGGGCCCTCACCGGGGAGCTGTTTTTT.

The V call is TRBV7-9, the J call TRBJ1-4; 11 bases map to TRBD1. Germline CDR1 is SEHNR and CDR2 is FQNEAQ (reference sequence). The V segment lost 2 bases and the J segment 8 bases; nucleotides outside the gene matches: 4. This CDR3 spans 15 amino acids. Here the CDR3 reads CASSLRTGGQEKLFF. The CDR3 nucleotides read TGTGCCAGCAGCTTAAGGACAGGGGGCCAGGAAAAACTGTTTTTT.

The genes are TRBV7-8 and TRBJ2-2, with unresolved D. V shed 1 base and J shed 6 bases, with 12 bases lying between them. This CDR3 has 15 amino acids. Germline values: CDR1 SGHVS, CDR2 FQNEAQ. This chain's CDR3 is CASSLGTVLSGELFF. The CDR3 coding sequence is TGTGCCAGCAGCTTAGGCACCGTCCTCTCCGGGGAGCTGTTTTTT. Full variable domain (outside the CDR3, taken from reference TRBV7-8 and TRBJ2-2): GAGVSQSPRYKVAKRGQDVALRCDPISGHVSLFWYQQALGQGPEFLTYFQNEAQLDKSGLPSDRFFAERPEGSVSTLKIQRTQQEDSAVYLCASSLGTVLSGELFFGEGSRLTVL.

This clonotype appeared a few times. The gene calls are TRBV4-3 and TRBJ2-1, with 12 nucleotides matching TRBD2. V lost 0 bases to trimming and J lost 5 bases; unmatched junction nucleotides: 5. The germline CDR1 and CDR2 sequences are LGHNA and YSLEER. CDR3 size: 17 residues. For the CDR3, the DNA is TGCGCCAGCAGCCAAGAGGAGGGACTAGCGGGCAACAATGAGCAGTTCTTC. The encoded protein is CASSQEEGLAGNNEQFF.

J is TRBJ2-1 and V is TRBV10-3; D unclear. The CDR3 runs to 15 residues. V gave up 6 bases and J gave up 1 base, with 13 bases separating them. Germline V gene lookup returns CDR1 ENHRY and CDR2 SYGVKD. CDR3 sequence reads: CAISPRLQSYNEQFF. The CDR3 bases are TGTGCCATCAGCCCCCGGCTCCAGTCCTACAATGAGCAGTTCTTC.

There are a few counts of this clonotype. This chain joins TRBV25-1 and TRBJ2-7; the D gene is possibly TRBD1 (5 bases). Trimming pared 2 bases from V and 2 bases from J, leaving 16 bases between. Germline V gene data show CDR1 as MGHDK and CDR2 as SYGVNS. The CDR3 loop spans 16 amino acids. CDR3 in amino acids: CASSEATTGRTYEQYF. CDR3 coding DNA: TGTGCCAGCAGTGAAGCTACTACAGGACGAACCTACGAGCAGTACTTC.

This rearrangement joins TRBV7-8 to TRBJ2-7, with 11 bases that match TRBD1. This CDR3 comprises 17 residues. The V gene end was trimmed by 1 base and the J gene end by 3 bases; junction bases not matched to a gene: 8. Germline CDR1 and CDR2: SGHVS and FQNEAQ. CDR3 coding DNA: TGTGCCAGCAGCTTAGTTCTCCTCGGGACAGGGGGCTACGAGCAGTACTTC. Translation: CASSLVLLGTGGYEQYF. Full variable domain (outside the CDR3, taken from reference TRBV7-8 and TRBJ2-7): GAGVSQSPRYKVAKRGQDVALRCDPISGHVSLFWYQQALGQGPEFLTYFQNEAQLDKSGLPSDRFFAERPEGSVSTLKIQRTQQEDSAVYLCASSLVLLGTGGYEQYFGPGTRLTVT.

This clonotype has at least ten counts. V usage is TRBV12-3 or TRBV12-4 and J usage is TRBJ2-4; possible D gene TRBD1, 6 bases. V was pared by 6 bases and J by 3 bases, with 9 bases between. CDR3 length: 13 amino acids. For the CDR3, the DNA is TGTGCCAGCAGCCTAGGGGGCAAAAACATTCAGTACTTC. This sequence encodes CASSLGGKNIQYF.

The sample holds a few counts of this clonotype. The chain couples TRBV9 to TRBJ2-5; D might be TRBD1 (6 bases). The CDR3 consists of 15 residues. CDR1 is SGDLS, CDR2 YYNGEE, per germline. V was pared by 0 bases and J by 5 bases, with 14 bases between. The CDR3 loop is CASSVAGTRRETQYF. CDR3 coding DNA: TGTGCCAGCAGCGTAGCCGGGACAAGACGTGAGACCCAGTACTTC.

This clonotype was seen a few times. The chain employs TRBV29-1 and TRBJ2-1; 8 nucleotides align to TRBD2. The germline V gene has CDR1 SQVTM and CDR2 ANQGSEA. There are 14 residues in the CDR3. The ends lost 5 bases at V and 4 bases at J; junction bases unmatched: 7. CDR3 region: CSVLSSGGYNEQFF. In DNA, the CDR3 is TGCAGCGTTTTATCAAGCGGGGGTTACAATGAGCAGTTCTTC.